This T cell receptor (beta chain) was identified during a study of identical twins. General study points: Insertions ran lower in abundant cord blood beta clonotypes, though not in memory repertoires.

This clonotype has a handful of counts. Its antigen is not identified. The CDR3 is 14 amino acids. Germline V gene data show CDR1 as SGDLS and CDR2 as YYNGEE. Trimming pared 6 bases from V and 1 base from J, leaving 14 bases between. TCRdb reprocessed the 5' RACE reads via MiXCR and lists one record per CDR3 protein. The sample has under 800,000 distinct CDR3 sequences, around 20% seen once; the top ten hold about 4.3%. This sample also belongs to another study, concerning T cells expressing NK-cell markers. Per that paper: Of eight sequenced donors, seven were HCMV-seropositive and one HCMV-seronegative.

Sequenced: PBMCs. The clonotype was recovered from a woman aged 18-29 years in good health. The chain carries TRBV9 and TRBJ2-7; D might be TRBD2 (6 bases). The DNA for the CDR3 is TGTGCCAGCACTCCGGGACTTGTATCCTACGAGCAGTACTTC. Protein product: CASTPGLVSYEQYF.